The clone carrying this T cell receptor (beta chain) was detected ten times or more. Antigen specificity is unknown. The source of the sample is a study of blood T cells in healthy people across ages. Study-wide results and limits: Unsorted PBMC material precluded a definitive naive versus antigen-experienced comparison. In these data, TCR beta diversity tracked strongly with naive T cell percentage.

J gave up 2 bases and V 3 bases, and 11 bases lay outside the gene matches. The CDR3 runs to 17 residues. Germline lookup yields CDR1 SGHTA and CDR2 FQGNSA. It was with a sample-barcoded 5' primer and a J-beta primer mix that a second PCR of roughly 7 to 12 cycles was run. TCRdb independently ran MiXCR on the 5' RACE reads; one entry per CDR3 protein. This sample yields about 970,000 distinct CDR3 sequences, of which around 54% are seen a single time; over 20% belongs to the top ten. The sample taken for sequencing was blood. The genes are TRBV7-2 and TRBJ2-5, with 8 bases aligning to TRBD2. The sequence derives from an older woman in good health. CDR3 loop: CASSFRSGSVLQETQYF. The CDR3 region has the DNA TGTGCCAGCAGCTTTAGAAGCGGGAGCGTCCTACAAGAGACCCAGTACTTC.